Below are 28 T cell receptor beta chains sequenced from a single sample in a study of blood T cell repertoires in COVID-19. The data were produced by immunoSEQ multiplex PCR, yet TCRdb's version contains in-frame clones alone and is incomplete. The sample holds about 250,000 clones, about four fifths seen once. Input material: peripheral blood. These receptors were taken from a man aged 50 or older with active or convalescent COVID-19.

The chain carries TRBV7-8 and TRBJ1-2; a weak D match, TRBD1 (6 bases). The CDR3 is made up of 15 amino acids. Deletions cut 5 bases from V and 5 bases from J, with 18 bases between. Germline V lookup: CDR1 SGHVS, CDR2 FQNEAQ. This CDR3 is CASSPRTVSRYGYTF. DNA for the CDR3: TGTGCCAGCAGCCCCCGGACAGTGTCCCGGTATGGCTACACCTTC.

This rearrangement joins TRBV3-1 (or the pseudogene TRBV3-2) to TRBJ2-1; D perhaps matches TRBD2 (6 bases). Trimming took off 1 base at V and 0 bases at J, with 10 bases between the two ends. This CDR3 contains 16 residues. Germline V lookup: CDR1 LGHDT, CDR2 YNNKEL (reference sequence). The DNA for the CDR3 is TGTGCCAGCAGCCAAGTTGGGGGACTCTCCTACAATGAGCAGTTCTTC. It specifies CASSQVGGLSYNEQFF.

This chain connects TRBV6-2 or TRBV6-3 to TRBJ2-2, with D hard to call. Germline V gene data show CDR1 as MNHEY and CDR2 as SVGEGT. With 6 bases removed from V and 8 bases from J, the gap between germline ends came to 7 bases. This CDR3 spans 11 amino acids. As DNA, the CDR3 is TGTGCCAGCAGCTTGACAGGGGAGCTGTTTTTT. Its protein product is CASSLTGELFF.

The chain links TRBV18 to TRBJ1-1; 10 nucleotides line up with TRBD1. V shed 4 bases, J shed 1 base, and the junction held 6 bases outside the gene matches. CDR1 and CDR2 from the germline V gene are KGHSH and LQKENI. The CDR3 length is 16 residues. CDR3 loop: CASSLRQGASNTEAFF. In DNA form, the CDR3 reads TGTGCCAGCTCACTACGACAGGGGGCTTCGAACACTGAAGCTTTCTTT.

The chain links TRBV18 to TRBJ2-1, with TRBD1 matching 10 bases. J was trimmed by 5 bases and V by 2 bases; bases with no gene match: 3. There are 15 residues in the CDR3. CDR1 is KGHSH and CDR2 is LQKENI in the germline V gene. The CDR3 bases are TGTGCCAGCTCACCAGGACAGGGGGTGGACAATGAGCAGTTCTTC. This sequence encodes CASSPGQGVDNEQFF.

The chain links TRBV2 to TRBJ2-7; D might be TRBD2 (6 bases). Germline CDR1 reads SNHLY; CDR2 reads FYNNEI. This CDR3 is 12 amino acids long. V was pared by 6 bases and J by 9 bases, with 15 bases between. The CDR3 sequence: CASRQTSEGQYF. The CDR3 region has the DNA TGTGCCAGCAGACAAACATCGGAGGGGCAGTACTTC.

V gene TRBV24-1 combines with J gene TRBJ1-5; 7 bases match TRBD1. The germline gives CDR1 KGHDR, CDR2 SFDVKD. This CDR3 has 13 amino acids. J gave up 7 bases and V 10 bases, and 9 bases lay outside the gene matches. This CDR3 reads CATQSEGGQPQHF. In DNA form, the CDR3 reads TGTGCCACTCAGTCTGAAGGGGGCCAGCCCCAGCATTTT.

The chain couples TRBV3-1 (or the pseudogene TRBV3-2) to TRBJ1-3; the match to TRBD1 covers 7 bases. The V and J ends lost 3 bases and 0 bases, in that order; junction bases with no gene match: 8. The germline V gene has CDR1 LGHDT and CDR2 YNNKEL (reference sequence). The CDR3 runs to 17 residues. The CDR3 DNA is TGTGCCAGCAGCCACCCCGGACAGGACCGCTCTGGAAACACCATATATTTT. It codes for CASSHPGQDRSGNTIYF.

This clone was seen a single time. The chain employs TRBV28 and TRBJ2-7; tentative D call: TRBD2 (5 bases). Per germline, CDR1 MDHEN and CDR2 SYDVKM. This CDR3 is 16 amino acids long. Trimming cost V 8 bases and J 4 bases, with 24 bases left between them. CDR3 loop: CASVGPIVDWKYEQYF. CDR3 nucleotide sequence: TGTGCCAGCGTTGGCCCCATCGTGGACTGGAAATACGAGCAGTACTTC.

The sample holds many counts of this clone. The chain has TRBV29-1 and TRBJ2-7, with 8 bases lining up with TRBD1. This CDR3 comprises 12 residues. The ends lost 4 bases at V and 5 bases at J; junction bases unmatched: 4. Per germline, CDR1 SQVTM and CDR2 ANQGSEA. The CDR3 DNA reads as TGCAGCGTTGCAGGGGGCTACGACGAGCAGTACTTC. This gives the protein CSVAGGYDEQYF.

This chain joins TRBV4-1 and TRBJ1-2; D not resolved. The CDR3 sequence is 13 residues long. With 0 bases removed from V and 5 bases from J, the gap between germline ends came to 7 bases. The germline V gene encodes CDR1 MGHRA and CDR2 YSYEKL. In nucleotides, the CDR3 is TGCGCCAGCAGCCAAGATCAGGAATATGGCTACACCTTC. As protein: CASSQDQEYGYTF.

The CDR3 reads CASSPGSPINNEQFF. The CDR3 DNA sequence: TGTGCCAGCAGCCCCGGGAGCCCAATAAACAATGAGCAGTTCTTC. V gene TRBV4-2 combines with J gene TRBJ2-1; possibly TRBD2 for D (6 bases). The CDR3 contains 15 residues. V gave up 4 bases and J gave up 5 bases, with 15 bases separating them. Germline V gives CDR1 LGHNA, CDR2 YNFKEQ.

The chain has TRBV13 and TRBJ2-2; 12 bases match TRBD2. The length of the CDR3 is 18 residues. Germline-derived CDR1 and CDR2 are PRHDT and FYEKMQ (reference sequence). J lost 10 bases, V lost 4 bases, and 16 bases had no gene match. The CDR3 protein is CASSSAPVSSGGAVELFF. In DNA, the CDR3 is TGTGCCAGCAGCTCCGCTCCCGTTTCTAGCGGGGGGGCGGTGGAGCTGTTTTTT. The variable domain in full, completed from reference TRBV13 and TRBJ2-2, reads AAGVIQSPRHLIKEKRETATLKCYPIPRHDTVYWYQQGPGQDPQFLISFYEKMQSDKGSIPDRFSAQQFSDYHSELNMSSLELGDSALYFCASSSAPVSSGGAVELFFGEGSRLTVL.

This rearrangement joins TRBV7-9 to TRBJ2-7; weak D call: TRBD2 (6 bases). Germline lookup yields CDR1 SEHNR and CDR2 FQNEAQ (reference sequence). The V and J ends lost 0 bases and 3 bases respectively, with 9 bases between them. The CDR3 has 14 residues. CDR3 coding DNA: TGTGCCAGCAGCTTAGCAGGGGAGGTCTACGAGCAGTACTTC. Protein: CASSLAGEVYEQYF.

DNA of the CDR3: TGTGCCAGCAGTTACCCCGACAGGGCGAATCAGCCCCAGCATTTT. Protein product: CASSYPDRANQPQHF. The V and J genes are TRBV6-6 and TRBJ1-5, with 7 bases that match TRBD1. Losses at the gene ends were 2 bases for V and 4 bases for J; bases not matched to a gene: 5. The CDR3 loop spans 15 amino acids. The germline V gene has CDR1 MNHNY and CDR2 SVGAGI (reference sequence).

This chain connects TRBV6-5 to TRBJ1-1; D is ambiguous. The CDR3 spans 12 residues. The V end lost 7 bases, the J end lost 4 bases, and 10 bases lay between the germline ends. Per germline, CDR1 MNHEY and CDR2 SVGAGI. The CDR3 nucleotides read TGTGCCAGCATTCGGGAGGGCACTGAAGCTTTCTTT. It translates to CASIREGTEAFF.

The chain employs TRBV3-1 (or the pseudogene TRBV3-2) and TRBJ2-5; D is possibly TRBD2 (6 bases). Looked up from germline, CDR1 is LGHDT and CDR2 is YNNKEL (reference sequence). The CDR3 length is 14 residues. V was pared by 4 bases and J by 4 bases, with 13 bases between. The CDR3 reads CASSPFGTSETQYF. The DNA for the CDR3 is TGTGCCAGCAGCCCCTTCGGGACTTCAGAGACCCAGTACTTC.

This clone was seen a few times. This chain uses TRBV5-4 with TRBJ1-3, with D uncertain. Germline V gene sequence: CDR1 SGHNT, CDR2 YYREEE (reference sequence). V was trimmed by 3 bases and J by 0 bases, leaving 7 bases between them. The CDR3 is 14 amino acids. The CDR3 here is CASSYGLSGNTIYF. The CDR3 DNA reads TGTGCCAGCAGCTATGGGCTCTCTGGAAACACCATATATTTT.

This clone was counted only a few times. The chain is built from TRBV3-1 (or the pseudogene TRBV3-2) and TRBJ1-6; a possible D gene is TRBD1 (5 bases). The V gene lost 0 bases and the J gene lost 10 bases, with 22 bases spanning the gap. CDR1 and CDR2 from the germline V gene are LGHDT and YNNKEL (reference sequence). The CDR3 consists of 18 residues. This CDR3 reads CASSQDPQGNFRGSPLHF. CDR3 in DNA: TGTGCCAGCAGCCAAGATCCGCAGGGTAATTTTCGTGGATCACCCCTCCACTTT.

In regard to this clone: A clone one base away is much larger, so this may be a read error. The chain carries TRBV5-5 and TRBJ1-1; 8 nucleotides agree with TRBD1. CDR1 and CDR2 (germline): SGHKS, YYEKEE (reference sequence). Losses at the gene ends were 4 bases for V and 4 bases for J; bases not matched to a gene: 3. This CDR3 comprises 13 residues. The CDR3 sequence: CASSTTGATEAFF. CDR3 nucleotides: TGTGCCAGCAGCACGACAGGGGCCACTGAAGCTTTCTTT. The full variable domain, completed using reference TRBV5-5 and TRBJ1-1, is DAGVTQSPTHLIKTRGQQVTLRCSPISGHKSVSWYQQVLGQGPQFIFQYYEKEERGRGNFPDRFSARQFPNYSSELNVNALLLGDSALYLCASSTTGATEAFFGQGTRLTVV.

This rearrangement joins TRBV18 to TRBJ2-3; 12 bases are a match to TRBD2. V gave up 6 bases and J gave up 1 base; unmatched junction bases: 5. CDR3 size: 16 residues. CDR1 and CDR2 from the germline V gene are KGHSH and LQKENI. DNA for the CDR3: TGTGCCAGCTCCTCCCGGACTAGCGGGGGCACAGATACGCAGTATTTT. It codes for CASSSRTSGGTDTQYF. The full variable domain, its missing parts supplied by reference TRBV18 and TRBJ2-3, is NAGVMQNPRHLVRRRGQEARLRCSPMKGHSHVYWYRQLPEEGLKFMVYLQKENIIDESGMPKERFSAEFPKEGPSILRIQQVVRGDSAAYFCASSSRTSGGTDTQYFGPGTRLTVL.

This clone has a count of ten or more. The chain has TRBV2 and TRBJ1-2, with a possible D match to TRBD1 (6 bases). This CDR3 has 16 residues. CDR1 is SNHLY, CDR2 FYNNEI, per germline. V was trimmed by 4 bases and J by 4 bases, leaving 19 bases between them. DNA of the CDR3: TGTGCCAGCAGTGTTGGCAGGGGTGCGGTAGTCTATGGCTACACCTTC. Residues: CASSVGRGAVVYGYTF.

The chain joins TRBV11-1 to TRBJ2-1; D remains unclear. V shed 2 bases and J shed 0 bases, with 8 bases lying between them. Germline loops: CDR1 SGHAT, CDR2 FQDESV (reference sequence). The CDR3 runs to 15 residues. The CDR3 coding sequence is TGTGCCAGCAGCTTAAACCAGGACTCCTACAATGAGCAGTTCTTC. Encoded protein: CASSLNQDSYNEQFF.

The V and J genes are TRBV25-1 and TRBJ2-7; D remains ambiguous. Germline values: CDR1 MGHDK, CDR2 SYGVNS. V was clipped by 4 bases and J by 3 bases, with 10 bases between them. This CDR3 is 13 amino acids long. The CDR3, as DNA: TGTGCCAGCAGTGTGCTGGCAGACTACGAGCAGTACTTC. This sequence encodes CASSVLADYEQYF.

The rearrangement joins TRBV7-8 to TRBJ1-2; D not certain. CDR3 size: 15 residues. Germline V CDR1 and CDR2: SGHVS, FQNEAQ. The V end lost 1 base, the J end lost 5 bases, and 14 bases lay between the germline ends. The CDR3 is CASSLDDGRGYGYTF. Here the CDR3 DNA reads TGTGCCAGCAGCTTAGATGACGGCCGCGGGTATGGCTACACCTTC.

This sequence joins TRBV30 and TRBJ2-7, with 9 bases identical to TRBD1. Unmatched junction bases numbered 4, after V lost 1 base and J lost 0 bases. The CDR3 is 15 residues long. The germline V gene encodes CDR1 GTSNPN and CDR2 SVGIG (reference sequence). The DNA for the CDR3 is TGTGCCTGGAGTGGAGGGACAGGGTTCTCCTACGAGCAGTACTTC. Protein: CAWSGGTGFSYEQYF.

The V call is TRBV6-5, the J call TRBJ2-3; 8 nucleotides align to TRBD2. CDR1 is MNHEY, CDR2 SVGAGI, per germline. The CDR3 extends over 14 amino acids. V shed 7 bases, J shed 4 bases, and the junction held 7 bases outside the gene matches. The CDR3 nucleotides are TGTGCCAGCAAACCGGGACTAGACGCAGATACGCAGTATTTT. Its translation is CASKPGLDADTQYF.

V usage is TRBV6-5 and J usage is TRBJ1-1; TRBD1 is a possible D gene (5 bases). Germline V CDR1 and CDR2: MNHEY, SVGAGI. The CDR3 is made up of 14 amino acids. V was cut by 6 bases and J by 5 bases, with 16 bases left in between. The CDR3 sequence: CASSPSGRETEAFF. CDR3 DNA sequence: TGTGCCAGCAGCCCCTCAGGGCGGGAAACTGAAGCTTTCTTT.